This TCR beta chain comes out of a study of spatial heterogeneity in lung cancer. Study-wide context: Sequenced were any available follow-up PBMC samples, which had been obtained a median of around two years after resection.

Study-wide results and limits: In blood, ubiquitous expanded tumor TCRs appeared more at resection than follow-up.

This CDR3 has 15 residues. Germline V lookup: CDR1 MDHEN, CDR2 SYDVKM. Trimming took 5 bases from V and 1 from J, leaving 13 bases between them. Every TCR cDNA molecule bore its own unique molecular identifier. In TCRdb, the 5' RACE reads were re-called with MiXCR into one record per CDR3 protein. The sample gives about 120,000 distinct CDR3 sequences, about 12% of which show up once; roughly 15% is in the top ten. Time point described: blood at routine non-recurrence follow-up after resection. No cell sorting; template was whole RNA from tumor, lung tissue or PBMC. This clonotype appeared a few times. Its antigen is currently unknown.

This clonotype originated in a male donor with early-stage non-small cell lung cancer. The sample was PBMCs, taken at follow-up. The V call is TRBV28, the J call TRBJ2-3, with TRBD2 as a possible D gene (6 bases). CDR3: CASSVGTFRTDTQYF. The DNA for the CDR3 is TGTGCCAGCAGTGTCGGGACTTTCCGCACAGATACGCAGTATTTT.